This TCR beta chain was sequenced in a study of graft-versus-host responses after intestinal transplantation. The overall study: Multivisceral, liver-intestinal, or isolated intestinal transplants were received by the recipients. Points from the study as a whole: Declines in HvG clones occurring early post-transplant were associated with peak circulating GvH clone levels. Patients with graft-donor T cell macrochimerism had high graft-versus-host to host-versus-graft clonal ratios in allografts. The authors found GvH clones in recipient marrow, some appearing first in ileum or blood.

Sequencing was performed with immunoSEQ multiplex PCR; in TCRdb, only in-frame clones are kept and a portion is missing. Of over 80,000 clones detected, approximately 90% appear once; the ten largest clones hold roughly 0.39%. Comment on this clone: Its antigen remains unidentified.

The germline V gene encodes CDR1 LGHNA and CDR2 YSLEER. V dropped 5 bases and J dropped 5; count of bases not matched to a gene: 12. This CDR3 spans 17 amino acids. The input for sequencing was unstimulated CD8+ T cells sorted from spleen or lymph node cells, taken before transplant. The rearrangement uses TRBV4-3 and TRBJ2-5; 12 nucleotides align to TRBD2. The sequence derives from a human donor who was the organ donor for an intestinal transplant. The CDR3 DNA is TGCGCCAGCAGCGCACGGACTAGCGGGGCGAACTGGGAGACCCAGTACTTC. As protein: CASSARTSGANWETQYF.